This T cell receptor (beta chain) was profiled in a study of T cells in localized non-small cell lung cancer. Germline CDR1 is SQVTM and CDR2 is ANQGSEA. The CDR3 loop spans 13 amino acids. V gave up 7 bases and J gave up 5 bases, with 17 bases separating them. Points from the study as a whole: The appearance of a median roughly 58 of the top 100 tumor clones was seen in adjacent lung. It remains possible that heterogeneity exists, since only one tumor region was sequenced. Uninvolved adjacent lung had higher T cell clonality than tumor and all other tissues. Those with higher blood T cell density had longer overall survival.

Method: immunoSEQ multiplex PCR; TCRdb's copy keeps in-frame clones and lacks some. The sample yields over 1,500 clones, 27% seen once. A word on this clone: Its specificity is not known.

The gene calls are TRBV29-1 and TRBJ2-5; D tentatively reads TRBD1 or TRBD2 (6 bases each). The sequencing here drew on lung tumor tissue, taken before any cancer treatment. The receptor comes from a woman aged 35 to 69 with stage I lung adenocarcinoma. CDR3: CSARSTGRETQYF. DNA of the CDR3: TGCAGCGCCCGATCTACAGGGAGGGAGACCCAGTACTTC.